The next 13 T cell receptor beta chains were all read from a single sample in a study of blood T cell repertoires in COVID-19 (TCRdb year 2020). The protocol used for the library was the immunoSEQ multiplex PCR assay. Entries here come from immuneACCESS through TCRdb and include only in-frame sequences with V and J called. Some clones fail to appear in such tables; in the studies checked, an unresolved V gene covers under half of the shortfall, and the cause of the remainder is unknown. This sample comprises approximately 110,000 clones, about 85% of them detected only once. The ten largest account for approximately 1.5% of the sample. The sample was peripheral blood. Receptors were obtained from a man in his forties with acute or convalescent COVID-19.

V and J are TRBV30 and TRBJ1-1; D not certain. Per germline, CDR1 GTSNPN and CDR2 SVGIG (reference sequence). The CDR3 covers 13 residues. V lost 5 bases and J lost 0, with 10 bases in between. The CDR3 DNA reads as TGTGCCTGGGGAACGGTGATGAACACTGAAGCTTTCTTT. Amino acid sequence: CAWGTVMNTEAFF.

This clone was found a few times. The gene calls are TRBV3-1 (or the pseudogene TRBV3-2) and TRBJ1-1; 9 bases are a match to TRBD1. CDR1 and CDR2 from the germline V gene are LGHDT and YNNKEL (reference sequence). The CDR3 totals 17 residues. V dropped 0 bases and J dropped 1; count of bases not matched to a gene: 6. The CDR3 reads CASSQDSTGGSNTEAFF. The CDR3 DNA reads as TGTGCCAGCAGCCAAGATTCGACAGGGGGTTCGAACACTGAAGCTTTCTTT.

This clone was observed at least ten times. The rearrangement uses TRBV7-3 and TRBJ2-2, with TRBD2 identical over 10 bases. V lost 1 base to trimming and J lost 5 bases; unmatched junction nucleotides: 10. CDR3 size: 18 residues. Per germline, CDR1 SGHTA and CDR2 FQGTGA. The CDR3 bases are TGTGCCAGCAGCTTAATGCCTAGCGGGAGTGGGCGAACCGGGGAGCTGTTTTTT. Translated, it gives CASSLMPSGSGRTGELFF.

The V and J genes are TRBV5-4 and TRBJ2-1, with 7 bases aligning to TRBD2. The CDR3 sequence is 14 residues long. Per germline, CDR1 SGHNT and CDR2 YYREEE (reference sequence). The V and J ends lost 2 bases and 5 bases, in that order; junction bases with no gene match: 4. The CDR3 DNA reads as TGTGCCAGCAGCTTCCCAGCGGGGCACAATGAGCAGTTCTTC. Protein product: CASSFPAGHNEQFF.

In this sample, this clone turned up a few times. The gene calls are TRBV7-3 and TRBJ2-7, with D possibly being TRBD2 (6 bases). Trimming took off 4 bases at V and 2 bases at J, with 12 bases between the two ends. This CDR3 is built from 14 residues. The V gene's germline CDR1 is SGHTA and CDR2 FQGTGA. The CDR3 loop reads CASSSAGGTYEQYF. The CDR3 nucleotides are TGTGCCAGCAGCTCCGCTGGAGGGACCTACGAGCAGTACTTC.

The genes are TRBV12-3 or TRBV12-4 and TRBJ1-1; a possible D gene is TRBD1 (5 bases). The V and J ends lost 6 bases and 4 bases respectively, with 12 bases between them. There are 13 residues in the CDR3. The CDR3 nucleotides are TGTGCCAGCAGCCGGGGACTGATCACTGAAGCTTTCTTT. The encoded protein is CASSRGLITEAFF.

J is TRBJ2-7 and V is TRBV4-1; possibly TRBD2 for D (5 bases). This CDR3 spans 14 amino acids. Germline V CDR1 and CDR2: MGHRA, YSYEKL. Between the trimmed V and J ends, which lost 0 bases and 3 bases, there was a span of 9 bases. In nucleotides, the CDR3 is TGCGCCAGCAGCCAAGAAGACCGGGGCTACGAGCAGTACTTC. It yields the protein CASSQEDRGYEQYF.

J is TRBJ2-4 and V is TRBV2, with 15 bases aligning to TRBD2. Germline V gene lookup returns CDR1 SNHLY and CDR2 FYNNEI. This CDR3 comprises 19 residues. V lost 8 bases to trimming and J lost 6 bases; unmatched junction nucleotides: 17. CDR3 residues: CASRVGGRGLAGGGNIQYF. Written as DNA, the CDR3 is TGTGCCAGCCGGGTGGGGGGACGGGGACTAGCGGGAGGTGGAAACATTCAGTACTTC.

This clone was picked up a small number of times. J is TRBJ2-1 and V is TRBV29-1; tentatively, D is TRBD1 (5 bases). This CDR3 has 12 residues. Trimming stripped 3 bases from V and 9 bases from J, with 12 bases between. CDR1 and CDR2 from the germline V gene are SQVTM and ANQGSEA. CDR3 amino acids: CSVDREYSEQFF. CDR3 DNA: TGCAGCGTTGACAGGGAATACTCTGAGCAGTTCTTC.

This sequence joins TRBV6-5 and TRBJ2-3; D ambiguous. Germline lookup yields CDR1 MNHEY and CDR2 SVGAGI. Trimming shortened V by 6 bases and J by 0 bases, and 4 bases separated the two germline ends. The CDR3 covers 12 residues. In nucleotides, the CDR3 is TGTGCCAGCAGGAGGAGCACAGATACGCAGTATTTT. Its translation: CASRRSTDTQYF.

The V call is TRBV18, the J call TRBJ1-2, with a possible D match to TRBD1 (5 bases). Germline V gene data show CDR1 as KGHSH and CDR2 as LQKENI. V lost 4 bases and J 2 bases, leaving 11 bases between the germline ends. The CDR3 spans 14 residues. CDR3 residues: CASSLAGINYGYTF. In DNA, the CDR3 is TGTGCCAGCTCACTGGCAGGGATAAACTATGGCTACACCTTC. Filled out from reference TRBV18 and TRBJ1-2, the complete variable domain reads NAGVMQNPRHLVRRRGQEARLRCSPMKGHSHVYWYRQLPEEGLKFMVYLQKENIIDESGMPKERFSAEFPKEGPSILRIQQVVRGDSAAYFCASSLAGINYGYTFGSGTRLTVV.

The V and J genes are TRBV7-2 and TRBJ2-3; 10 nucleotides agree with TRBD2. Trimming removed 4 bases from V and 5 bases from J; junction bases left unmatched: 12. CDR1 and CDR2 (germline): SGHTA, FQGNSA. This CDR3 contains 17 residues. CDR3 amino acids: CASSSLTSGRALDTQYF. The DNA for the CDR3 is TGTGCCAGCAGCTCCCTAACCAGCGGGAGGGCCTTAGATACGCAGTATTTT.

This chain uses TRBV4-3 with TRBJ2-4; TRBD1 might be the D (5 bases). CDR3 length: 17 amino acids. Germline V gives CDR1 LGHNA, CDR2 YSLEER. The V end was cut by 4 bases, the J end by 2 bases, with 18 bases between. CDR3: CASSPRRGIVTKNIQYF. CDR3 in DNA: TGCGCCAGCAGCCCTCGAAGGGGTATAGTTACCAAAAACATTCAGTACTTC.